This entry lists 17 T cell receptor beta chains sequenced from one sample in a study of blood T cells in healthy people across ages. A second PCR, run for about 6 to 11 cycles, used a sample-barcoded 5' primer plus a J-beta primer mix. TCRdb recomputed calls from the 5' RACE reads with MiXCR, one row per CDR3 protein. The profile shows roughly 1.5 million distinct CDR3 sequences, approximately 42% of them singletons. Material: blood. Every receptor here comes from a young woman in good health.

A single count supports this clonotype. The chain links TRBV11-2 to TRBJ2-3, with 13 bases fitting TRBD2. This CDR3 is 15 amino acids long. The germline CDR1 and CDR2 sequences are SGHAT and FQNNGV. V shed 7 bases and J 5 bases; nucleotides not matched to a gene: 6. CDR3 region: CASNGLAGVQDTQYF. CDR3 sequence (DNA): TGTGCCAGCAATGGACTAGCGGGAGTTCAAGATACGCAGTATTTT.

The chain recombines TRBV7-9 with TRBJ1-2, with a tentative D call TRBD1 (6 bases). The V end was cut by 5 bases, the J end by 4 bases, with 14 bases between. CDR1 is SEHNR, CDR2 FQNEAQ, per germline (reference sequence). The CDR3 has 14 amino acids. CDR3 DNA sequence: TGTGCCAGCAGCGACCGGGGGGCTGCCTATGGCTACACCTTC. Translation: CASSDRGAAYGYTF.

This clonotype was detected only a few times. This chain connects TRBV12-3 or TRBV12-4 to TRBJ1-5, with 9 bases identical to TRBD1. The CDR3 contains 15 residues. With 6 bases clipped from V and 3 bases from J, the junction kept 6 bases outside the gene matches. CDR3 loop: CASRAQGAVNQPQHF. CDR3 nucleotide sequence: TGTGCCAGCAGGGCACAGGGGGCGGTCAATCAGCCCCAGCATTTT.

Regarding this clonotype: The CDR3 end shows no conserved phenylalanine or tryptophan, and so a read error is likely. The V call is TRBV7-2, the J call TRBJ2-7; D might be TRBD1 (6 bases). Germline CDR1 reads SGHTA; CDR2 reads FQGNSA. Trimming stripped 3 bases from V and 1 base from J, with 13 bases between. CDR3 length: 15 amino acids. DNA of the CDR3: TGTGCCAGCAGCTTTGCCCGGACAGTTTCCTACGAGCAGTACCTC. Its protein product is CASSFARTVSYEQYL.

Only a few counts were recorded for this clonotype. CDR3 sequence (DNA): TGCAGTGCTAGAGGACGAGGGAGGCCTGAAGCTTTCTTT. It yields the protein CSARGRGRPEAFF. The gene calls are TRBV20-1 and TRBJ1-1; D gene ambiguous. The CDR3 sequence is 13 residues long. Germline-derived CDR1 and CDR2 are DFQATT and SNEGSKA (reference sequence). The V end was cut by 1 base, the J end by 6 bases, with 12 bases between.

The chain couples TRBV20-1 to TRBJ2-1; 11 bases line up with TRBD2. Unmatched junction bases numbered 9, after V lost 6 bases and J lost 8 bases. Germline lookup yields CDR1 DFQATT and CDR2 SNEGSKA (reference sequence). The CDR3 spans 14 residues. The CDR3 spells CSAPLAGEPYEQFF. Here the CDR3 DNA reads TGCAGTGCCCCACTAGCGGGGGAGCCCTATGAGCAGTTCTTC.

The chain carries TRBV7-8 and TRBJ2-1, with D possibly being TRBD1 (6 bases). The CDR3 has 15 amino acids. V dropped 6 bases and J dropped 9 bases, with 21 bases sitting between them. The germline CDR1 and CDR2 sequences are SGHVS and FQNEAQ. The CDR3 protein is CASSGGTGSQGEQFF. In DNA form, the CDR3 reads TGTGCCAGCAGTGGTGGTACAGGGAGTCAGGGTGAGCAGTTCTTC. Based on the CDR3 plus reference TRBV7-8 and TRBJ2-1, the full variable domain is GAGVSQSPRYKVAKRGQDVALRCDPISGHVSLFWYQQALGQGPEFLTYFQNEAQLDKSGLPSDRFFAERPEGSVSTLKIQRTQQEDSAVYLCASSGGTGSQGEQFFGPGTRLTVL.

The chain recombines TRBV5-6 with TRBJ1-2; 7 bases align to TRBD1. Trimming removed 4 bases from V and 8 bases from J; junction bases left unmatched: 11. The CDR3 runs 14 residues. Germline V gives CDR1 SGHDT, CDR2 YYEEEE. The CDR3 is CASSLTPGGDGYTF. In DNA, the CDR3 is TGTGCCAGCAGCCTTACCCCAGGGGGTGACGGCTACACCTTC.

On this clonotype itself: At one end, the junction sequence differs from germline, possibly due to a read error. V is TRBV7-2 and J is TRBJ1-2, with D hard to call. The CDR3 is 14 amino acids. Germline CDR1 and CDR2: SGHTA and FQGNSA. CDR3 DNA: TGTGCCGGCAGCCCAGTCGGGAGTTCGTATGGCTACACCTTC. Its protein is CAGSPVGSSYGYTF.

The chain links TRBV12-3 or TRBV12-4 to TRBJ1-5, with a possible D match to TRBD1 (5 bases). Deletions cut 6 bases from V and 4 bases from J, with 10 bases between. The CDR3 contains 13 residues. CDR3 loop: CASRGGRNQPQHF. The CDR3 bases are TGTGCCAGCAGGGGGGGTAGGAATCAGCCCCAGCATTTT.

CDR3: CASSPPLTGGSYNEQFF. The CDR3 DNA is TGTGCCAGCAGCCCCCCCTTGACGGGGGGCTCCTACAATGAGCAGTTCTTC. The gene calls are TRBV7-9 and TRBJ2-1, with 7 nucleotides matching TRBD2. Looked up from germline, CDR1 is SEHNR and CDR2 is FQNEAQ (reference sequence). There are 17 residues in the CDR3. V was pared by 5 bases and J by 0 bases, with 10 bases of the junction left unmatched.

This clonotype showed up just a few times. The chain couples TRBV5-1 to TRBJ2-1, with 8 positions matching TRBD2. This CDR3 has 17 amino acids. V shed 0 bases and J 0 bases; nucleotides not matched to a gene: 5. Germline CDR1 reads SGHRS; CDR2 reads YFSETQ. The DNA of the CDR3 is TGCGCCAGCAGCTTGGTTTTAGCGGGGTTCTCCTACAATGAGCAGTTCTTC. The encoded protein is CASSLVLAGFSYNEQFF.

This clonotype has just a few counts. The rearrangement joins TRBV5-1 to TRBJ2-3; 9 bases align to TRBD2. Germline V gene data show CDR1 as SGHRS and CDR2 as YFSETQ. This CDR3 spans 16 amino acids. J lost 5 bases, V lost 2 bases, and 9 bases had no gene match. The CDR3 region is CASSFLASGVVDTQYF. In DNA form, the CDR3 reads TGCGCCAGCAGCTTCCTAGCTAGCGGGGTTGTAGATACGCAGTATTTT.

V and J are TRBV7-8 and TRBJ2-5; D unclear. The CDR3 is 13 amino acids. Trimming took off 3 bases at V and 1 base at J, with 6 bases between the two ends. Germline V gene sequence: CDR1 SGHVS, CDR2 FQNEAQ. CDR3 in amino acids: CASSFYPQETQYF. In DNA, the CDR3 is TGTGCCAGCAGCTTCTATCCCCAAGAGACCCAGTACTTC.

Concerning this clonotype itself: This clone may be a read error of a much larger clone one base away. This chain uses TRBV29-1 with TRBJ2-6; D is unclear. The ends were cut back, 6 bases at V and 4 bases at J, with 10 bases in the middle. The CDR3 sequence is 13 residues long. Germline V gene data show CDR1 as SQVTM and CDR2 as ANQGSEA. DNA for the CDR3: TGCAGCGTCTCGGTATCCGGGGCCAACGTCCTGACTTTC. Translating it yields CSVSVSGANVLTF.

With regard to this clonotype: The junction shows a germline mismatch at one end, possibly a read error. V is TRBV7-2 and J is TRBJ2-3, with 7 bases identical to TRBD2. The CDR3 is made up of 14 amino acids. Germline V gene data show CDR1 as SGHTA and CDR2 as FQGNSA. The CDR3 nucleotides read TGTGCTAGCAGCTGGGTGGCGGGAGAAGATACGCAGTATTTT. It codes for CASSWVAGEDTQYF.

The CDR3 bases are TGTGCCAGCAGGCTAATAACGAGGGGGATTCACCCGACCTACGAGCAGTACTTC. It is translated as CASRLITRGIHPTYEQYF. This chain links TRBV12-3 or TRBV12-4 with TRBJ2-7, with D perhaps TRBD1 (6 bases). This CDR3 is built from 18 residues. Trimming shortened V by 6 bases and J by 2 bases, and 26 bases separated the two germline ends.